The 2 T cell receptor beta chains presented below share a single source sample, sequenced in a study of molecular identifiers for immune sequencing clone quantification. TCRdb reprocessed the PCR reads with MiXCR, giving one entry per CDR3 protein. The sample records about 640,000 distinct CDR3 sequences, about 20% being singletons. Sequencing input: naive CD8+ T cells from blood, with Jurkat cell RNA spiked in. Subset described: FACS-sorted CD8+CD4-CCR7+CD45RA+ naive T cells. Receptors were obtained from a human donor in good health. Some libraries in this study had Jurkat cell RNA spiked in.

In the case of this clonotype: It may be a read error: a sequence one base away is much more abundant. This chain joins TRBV9 and TRBJ2-3; TRBD2 matches 11 bases. Per the germline V gene, CDR1 is SGDLS and CDR2 is YYNGEE. The CDR3 covers 17 residues. Written as DNA, the CDR3 is TGTGCCAGCGGCGTAGGACGGGGACTAGCGGACACAGATACGCAGTATTTT. Encoded protein: CASGVGRGLADTDTQYF.

This clonotype was found many times. The chain carries TRBV12-3 or TRBV12-4 and TRBJ2-5; perhaps TRBD2 as D (5 bases). The CDR3 is 14 amino acids. Trimming took 4 bases from V and 3 from J, leaving 12 bases between them. The CDR3 protein is CASSSRTGEETQYF. The CDR3 bases are TGTGCCAGCAGTTCCCGGACTGGGGAAGAGACCCAGTACTTC.